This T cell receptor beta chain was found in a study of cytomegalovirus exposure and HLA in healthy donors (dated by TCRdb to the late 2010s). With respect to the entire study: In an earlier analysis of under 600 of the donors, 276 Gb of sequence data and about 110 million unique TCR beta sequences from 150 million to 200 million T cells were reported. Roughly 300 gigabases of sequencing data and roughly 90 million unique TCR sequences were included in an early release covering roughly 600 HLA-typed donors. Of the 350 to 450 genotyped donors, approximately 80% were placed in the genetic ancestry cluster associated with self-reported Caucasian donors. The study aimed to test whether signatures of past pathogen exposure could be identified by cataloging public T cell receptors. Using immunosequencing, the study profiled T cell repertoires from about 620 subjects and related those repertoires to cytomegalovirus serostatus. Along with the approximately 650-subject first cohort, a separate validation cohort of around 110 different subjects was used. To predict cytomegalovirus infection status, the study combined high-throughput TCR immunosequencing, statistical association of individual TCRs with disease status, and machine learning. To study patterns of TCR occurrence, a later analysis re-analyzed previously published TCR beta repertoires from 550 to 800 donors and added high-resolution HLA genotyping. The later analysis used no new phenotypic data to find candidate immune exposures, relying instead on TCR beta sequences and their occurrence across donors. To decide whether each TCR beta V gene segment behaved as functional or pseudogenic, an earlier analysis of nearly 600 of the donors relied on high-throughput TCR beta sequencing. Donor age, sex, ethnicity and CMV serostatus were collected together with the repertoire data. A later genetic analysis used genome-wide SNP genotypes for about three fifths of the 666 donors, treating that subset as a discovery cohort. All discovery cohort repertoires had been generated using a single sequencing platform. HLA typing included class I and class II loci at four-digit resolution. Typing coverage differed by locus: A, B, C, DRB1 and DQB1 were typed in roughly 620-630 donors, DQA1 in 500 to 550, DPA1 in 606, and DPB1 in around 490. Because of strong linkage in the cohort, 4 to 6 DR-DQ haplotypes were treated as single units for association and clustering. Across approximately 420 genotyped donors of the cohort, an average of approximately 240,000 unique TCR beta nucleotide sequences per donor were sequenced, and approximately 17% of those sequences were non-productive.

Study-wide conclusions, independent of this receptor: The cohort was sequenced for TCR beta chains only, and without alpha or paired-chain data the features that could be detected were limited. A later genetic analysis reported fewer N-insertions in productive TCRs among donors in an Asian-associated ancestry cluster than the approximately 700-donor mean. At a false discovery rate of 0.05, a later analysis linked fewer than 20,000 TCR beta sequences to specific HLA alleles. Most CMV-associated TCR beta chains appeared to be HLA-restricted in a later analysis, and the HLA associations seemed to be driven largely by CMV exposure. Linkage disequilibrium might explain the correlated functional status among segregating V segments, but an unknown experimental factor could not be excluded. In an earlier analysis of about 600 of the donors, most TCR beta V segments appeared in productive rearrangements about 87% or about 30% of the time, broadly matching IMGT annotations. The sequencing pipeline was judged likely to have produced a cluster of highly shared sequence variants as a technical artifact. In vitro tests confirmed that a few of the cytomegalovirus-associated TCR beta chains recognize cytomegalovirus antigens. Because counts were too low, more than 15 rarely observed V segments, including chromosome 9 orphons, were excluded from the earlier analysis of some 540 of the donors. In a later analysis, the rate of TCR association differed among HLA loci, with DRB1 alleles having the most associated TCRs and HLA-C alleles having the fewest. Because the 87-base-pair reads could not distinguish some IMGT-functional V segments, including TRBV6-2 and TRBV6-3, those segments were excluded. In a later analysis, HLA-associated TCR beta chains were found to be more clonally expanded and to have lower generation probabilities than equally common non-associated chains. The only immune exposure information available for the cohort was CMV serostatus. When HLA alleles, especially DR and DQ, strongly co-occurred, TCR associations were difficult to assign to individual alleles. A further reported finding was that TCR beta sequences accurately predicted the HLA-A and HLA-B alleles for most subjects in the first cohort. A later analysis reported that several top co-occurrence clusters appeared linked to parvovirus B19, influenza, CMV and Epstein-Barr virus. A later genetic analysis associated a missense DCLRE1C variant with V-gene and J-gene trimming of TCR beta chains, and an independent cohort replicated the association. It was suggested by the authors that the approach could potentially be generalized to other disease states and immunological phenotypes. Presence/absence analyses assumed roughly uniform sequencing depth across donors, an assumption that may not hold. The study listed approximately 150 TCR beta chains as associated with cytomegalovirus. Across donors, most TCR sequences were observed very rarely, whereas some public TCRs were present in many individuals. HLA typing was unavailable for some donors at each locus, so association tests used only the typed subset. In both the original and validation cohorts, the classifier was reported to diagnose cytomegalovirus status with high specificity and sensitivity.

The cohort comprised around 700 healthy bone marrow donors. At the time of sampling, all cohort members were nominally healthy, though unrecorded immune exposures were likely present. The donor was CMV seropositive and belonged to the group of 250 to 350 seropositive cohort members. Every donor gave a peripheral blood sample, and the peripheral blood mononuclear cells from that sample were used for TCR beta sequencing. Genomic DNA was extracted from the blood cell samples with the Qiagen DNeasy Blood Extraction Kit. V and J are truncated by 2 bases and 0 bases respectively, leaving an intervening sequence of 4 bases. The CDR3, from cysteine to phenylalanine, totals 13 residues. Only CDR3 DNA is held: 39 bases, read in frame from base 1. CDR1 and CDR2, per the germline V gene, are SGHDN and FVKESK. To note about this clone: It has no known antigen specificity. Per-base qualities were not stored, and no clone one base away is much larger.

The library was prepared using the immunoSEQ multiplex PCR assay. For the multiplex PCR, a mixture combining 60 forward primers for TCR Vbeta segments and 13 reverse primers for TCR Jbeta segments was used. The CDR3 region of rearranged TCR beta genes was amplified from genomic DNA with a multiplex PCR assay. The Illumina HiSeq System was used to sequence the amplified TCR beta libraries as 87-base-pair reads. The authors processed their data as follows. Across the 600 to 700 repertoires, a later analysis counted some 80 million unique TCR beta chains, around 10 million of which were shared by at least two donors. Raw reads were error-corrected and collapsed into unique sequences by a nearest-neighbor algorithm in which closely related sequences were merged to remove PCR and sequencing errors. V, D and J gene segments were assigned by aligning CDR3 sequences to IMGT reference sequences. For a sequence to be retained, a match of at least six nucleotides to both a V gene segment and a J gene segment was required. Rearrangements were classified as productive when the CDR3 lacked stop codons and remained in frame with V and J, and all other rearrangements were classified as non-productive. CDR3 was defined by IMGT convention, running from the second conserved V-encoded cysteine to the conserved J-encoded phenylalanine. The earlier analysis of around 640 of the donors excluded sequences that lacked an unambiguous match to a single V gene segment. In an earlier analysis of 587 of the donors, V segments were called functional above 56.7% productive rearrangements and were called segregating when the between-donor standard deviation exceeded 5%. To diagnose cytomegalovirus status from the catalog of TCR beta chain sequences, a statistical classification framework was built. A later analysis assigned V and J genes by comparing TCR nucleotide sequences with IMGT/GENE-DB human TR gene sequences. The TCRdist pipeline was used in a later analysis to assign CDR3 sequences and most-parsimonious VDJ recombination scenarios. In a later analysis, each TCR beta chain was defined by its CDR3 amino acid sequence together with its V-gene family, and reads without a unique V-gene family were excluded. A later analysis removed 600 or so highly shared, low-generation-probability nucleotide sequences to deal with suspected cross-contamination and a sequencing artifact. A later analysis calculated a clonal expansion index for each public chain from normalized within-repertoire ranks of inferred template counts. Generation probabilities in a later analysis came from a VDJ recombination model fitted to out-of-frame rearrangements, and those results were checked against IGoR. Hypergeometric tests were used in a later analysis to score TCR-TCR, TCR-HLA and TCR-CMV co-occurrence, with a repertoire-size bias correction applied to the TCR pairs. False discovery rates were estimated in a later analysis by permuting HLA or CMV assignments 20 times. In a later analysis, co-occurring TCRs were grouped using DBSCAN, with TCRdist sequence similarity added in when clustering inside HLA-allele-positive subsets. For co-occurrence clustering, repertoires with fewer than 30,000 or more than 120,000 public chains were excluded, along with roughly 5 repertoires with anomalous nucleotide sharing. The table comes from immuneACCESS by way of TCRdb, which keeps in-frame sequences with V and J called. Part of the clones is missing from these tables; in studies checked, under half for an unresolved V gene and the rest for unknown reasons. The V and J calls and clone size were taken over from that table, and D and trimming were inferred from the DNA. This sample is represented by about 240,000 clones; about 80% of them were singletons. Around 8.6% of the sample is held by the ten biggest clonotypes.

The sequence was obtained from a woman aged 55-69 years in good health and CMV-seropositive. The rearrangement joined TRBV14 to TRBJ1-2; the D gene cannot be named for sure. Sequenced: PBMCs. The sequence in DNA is TGTGCCAGCAGCCAACACTCTAACTATGGCTACACCTTC. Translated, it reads CASSQHSNYGYTF.